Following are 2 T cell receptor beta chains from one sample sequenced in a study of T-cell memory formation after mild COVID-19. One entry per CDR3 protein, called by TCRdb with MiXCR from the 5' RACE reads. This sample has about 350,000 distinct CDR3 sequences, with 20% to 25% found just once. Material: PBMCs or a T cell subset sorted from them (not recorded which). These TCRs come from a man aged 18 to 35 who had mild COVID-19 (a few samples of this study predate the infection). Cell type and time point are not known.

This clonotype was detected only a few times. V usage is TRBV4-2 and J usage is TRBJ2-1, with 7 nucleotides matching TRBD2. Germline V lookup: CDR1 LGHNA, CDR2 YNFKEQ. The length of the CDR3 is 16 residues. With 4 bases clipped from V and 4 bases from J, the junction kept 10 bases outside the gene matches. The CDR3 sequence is CASSPGGIAGYNEQFF. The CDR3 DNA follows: TGTGCCAGCAGCCCCGGGGGGATAGCAGGGTACAATGAGCAGTTCTTC.

The CDR3 sequence: CASSLGQGAEQYF. As DNA, the CDR3 is TGTGCCAGCAGCCTGGGACAGGGGGCCGAGCAGTACTTC. The V gene is TRBV12-3 or TRBV12-4, the J gene TRBJ2-7; TRBD1 matches 12 bases. V lost 6 bases and J lost 6; bases outside the gene matches: 3. The CDR3 is 13 amino acids.